The rows below give T cell receptor beta chains drawn from one sample of a study of tumor-infiltrating lymphocytes in primary liver carcinoma. MiXCR, applied by TCRdb to the multiplex PCR reads, yields one record per CDR3 protein. The sample consists of approximately 40,000 distinct CDR3 sequences, around 72% of them appearing once. The sample consisted of liver tumor tissue from sampling region 2. These receptors all come from a man aged 40-49 years with primary liver carcinoma and hepatitis B virus infection. Both conserved end residues are part of each CDR3. The order of the fields is J gene, D gene, V gene, CDR3 DNA, CDR3 protein. A D gene is named only where the DNA matches it firmly.

j_gene: TRBJ2-7; d_gene: NA; v_gene: TRBV4-3; CDR3nt: TGCGCCAGCAGCCAAGAGGTCACATGTCGAATCTCCCACGAACAGTACTTC; CDR3aa: CASSQEVTCRISHEQYF
j_gene: TRBJ2-1; d_gene: TRBD2; v_gene: TRBV5-1; CDR3nt: TGCGCCAGCAGCAGCTGGACTAGCGACAATAATAAGCAGTTCTTC; CDR3aa: CASSSWTSDNNKQFF
j_gene: TRBJ2-3; d_gene: NA; v_gene: TRBV5-1; CDR3nt: TGTGCCAGCAACCCCTGGGACGGAGCTACGCAGTATTTT; CDR3aa: CASNPWDGATQYF
j_gene: TRBJ2-3; d_gene: TRBD2; v_gene: TRBV6-2/TRBV6-3; CDR3nt: TGTGCCAGCAGTTACCAACCGGGAGGGTCGACAGATACGCAGTATTTT; CDR3aa: CASSYQPGGSTDTQYF
j_gene: TRBJ2-5; d_gene: TRBD2; v_gene: TRBV4-3; CDR3nt: TGCGCCAGCAGCCAAGGCGGGGGGCGGGAACCAGAGACCCAGTACTTC; CDR3aa: CASSQGGGREPETQYF
j_gene: TRBJ1-6; d_gene: TRBD1; v_gene: TRBV6-6; CDR3nt: TGTGCCAGTAGTCTTGGGACAGGGCGCAATTCACCCCTCCTCTTT; CDR3aa: CASSLGTGRNSPLLF
j_gene: TRBJ2-2; d_gene: NA; v_gene: TRBV28; CDR3nt: TGTACCAGCAGTTTATTTTCCGGGGGAGACACCGGGGAGCTGTTTTTT; CDR3aa: CTSSLFSGGDTGELFF
j_gene: TRBJ2-1; d_gene: TRBD2; v_gene: TRBV5-1; CDR3nt: TGCGCCAGCAGCTTGGTGTTGGGAGGGCCATACAATGAGCAGTTCTTC; CDR3aa: CASSLVLGGPYNEQFF
j_gene: TRBJ1-1; d_gene: TRBD1; v_gene: TRBV5-1; CDR3nt: TGCGCCAGCAGCTTTGGGGAGACAGGGATAACTGAAGCTTTCTTT; CDR3aa: CASSFGETGITEAFF
j_gene: TRBJ2-2; d_gene: NA; v_gene: TRBV29-1; CDR3nt: TGCAGCGTCCCAACGAACGCCGGGGAGCTGTTTTTT; CDR3aa: CSVPTNAGELFF